The rows below give T cell receptor beta chains drawn from one sample of a study of CD8 T cells in Susac syndrome. TCRdb analysed the immunoSEQ multiplex PCR reads with MiXCR anew, one entry per CDR3 protein. The sample lists over 100,000 distinct CDR3 sequences; 85% to 95% were seen once. The sample was CD8+ T cells from PBMCs. These receptors came from a human donor with Susac syndrome. The CDR3 runs from the conserved cysteine through the conserved F or W. The D gene is left open where the match is weak. Not all rows give a size; the values are once, few, many and, for expanded clones, a class.

clone_size,d_call,j_call,v_call,cdr3_nt,cdr3_aa
-,-,TRBJ2-1,TRBV15,TGTGCCACCAGCAGAGCCGGGACATTTTACAATGAGCAGTTCTTC,CATSRAGTFYNEQFF
-,TRBD1,TRBJ2-5,TRBV9,TGTGCCAGCAGCAACGGGACAGCACCGTTCCAAGAGACCCAGTACTTC,CASSNGTAPFQETQYF
-,TRBD2,TRBJ2-1,TRBV6-5,TGTGCCAGCACCACGGGCGGGGGGGCCTACAATGAGCAGTTCTTC,CASTTGGGAYNEQFF
once,-,TRBJ1-1,TRBV14,TGTGCCAGCAGCGAATGGGGGGCCTCTGAAGCTTTCTTT,CASSEWGASEAFF
-,-,TRBJ1-2,TRBV3-1,TGTGCCAGCACCGTACAGGGAGGCGGCTACACCTTC,CASTVQGGGYTF
-,-,TRBJ2-7,TRBV7-9,TGTGCCAGCAGCTTAGGACAGGAGGGCTCCTACGAGCAGTACTTC,CASSLGQEGSYEQYF
-,TRBD1,TRBJ1-1,TRBV9,TGTGCCAGCAGCGTAGGACAGGGCTTGAACACTGAAGCTTTCTTT,CASSVGQGLNTEAFF
-,TRBD2,TRBJ2-1,TRBV29-1,TGCAGCGTTCCTTTGCGGGGGATGTACAATGAGCAGTTCTTC,CSVPLRGMYNEQFF
-,-,TRBJ2-7,TRBV19,TGTGCCAGTACTCCCCCCGTGTCTTACGAGCGGTACTTC,CASTPPVSYERYF
-,-,TRBJ1-2,TRBV2,TGTGCCAGCAACAGATTCTATGGCTACACCTTC,CASNRFYGYTF
-,TRBD2,TRBJ2-7,TRBV11-2,TGTGCCAGCAGCTTAGAAGCGGGGGGGCCGGGGGAGCAGTACTTC,CASSLEAGGPGEQYF
-,-,TRBJ1-6,TRBV7-9,TGTGCCAGCAGCTTAGAACGGGATTGGCCAACTAATTCACCCCTCCACTTT,CASSLERDWPTNSPLHF